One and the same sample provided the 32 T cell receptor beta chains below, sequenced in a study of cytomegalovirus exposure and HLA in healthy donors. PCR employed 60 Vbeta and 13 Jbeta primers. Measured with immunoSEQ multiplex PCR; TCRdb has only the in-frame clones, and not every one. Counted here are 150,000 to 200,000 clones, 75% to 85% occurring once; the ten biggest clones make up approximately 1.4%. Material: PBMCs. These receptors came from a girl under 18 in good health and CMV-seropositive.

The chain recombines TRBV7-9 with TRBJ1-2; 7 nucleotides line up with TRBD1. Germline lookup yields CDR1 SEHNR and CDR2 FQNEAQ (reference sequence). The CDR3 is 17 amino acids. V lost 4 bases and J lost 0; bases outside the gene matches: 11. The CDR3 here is CASSYRGQATANYGYTF. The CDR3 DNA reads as TGTGCCAGCAGCTACCGAGGACAGGCAACAGCTAACTATGGCTACACCTTC.

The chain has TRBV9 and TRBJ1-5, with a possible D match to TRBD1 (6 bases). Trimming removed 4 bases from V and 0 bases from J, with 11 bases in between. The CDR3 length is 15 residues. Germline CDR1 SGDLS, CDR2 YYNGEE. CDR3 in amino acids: CASSKSGDSNQPQHF. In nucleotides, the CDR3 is TGTGCCAGCAGCAAATCAGGGGATAGCAATCAGCCCCAGCATTTT.

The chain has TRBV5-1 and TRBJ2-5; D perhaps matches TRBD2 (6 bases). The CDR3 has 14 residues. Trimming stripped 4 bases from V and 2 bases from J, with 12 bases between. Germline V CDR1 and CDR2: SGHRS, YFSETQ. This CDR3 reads CASSGTSRQETQYF. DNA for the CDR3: TGCGCCAGCAGCGGCACTAGCAGGCAAGAGACCCAGTACTTC.

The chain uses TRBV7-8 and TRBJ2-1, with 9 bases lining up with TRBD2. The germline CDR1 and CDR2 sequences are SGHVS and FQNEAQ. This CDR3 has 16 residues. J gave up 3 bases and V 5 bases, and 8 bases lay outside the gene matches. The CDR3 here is CASSGGLAGLYNEQFF. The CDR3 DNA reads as TGTGCCAGCAGCGGCGGGCTAGCGGGGCTCTACAATGAGCAGTTCTTC. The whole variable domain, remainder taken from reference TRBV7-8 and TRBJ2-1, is GAGVSQSPRYKVAKRGQDVALRCDPISGHVSLFWYQQALGQGPEFLTYFQNEAQLDKSGLPSDRFFAERPEGSVSTLKIQRTQQEDSAVYLCASSGGLAGLYNEQFFGPGTRLTVL.

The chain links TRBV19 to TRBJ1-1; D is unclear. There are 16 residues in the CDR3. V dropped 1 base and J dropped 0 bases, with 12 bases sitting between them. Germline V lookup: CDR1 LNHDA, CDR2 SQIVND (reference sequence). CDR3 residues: CASSIGAKAVNTEAFF. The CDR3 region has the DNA TGTGCCAGTAGTATAGGGGCTAAGGCCGTGAACACTGAAGCTTTCTTT.

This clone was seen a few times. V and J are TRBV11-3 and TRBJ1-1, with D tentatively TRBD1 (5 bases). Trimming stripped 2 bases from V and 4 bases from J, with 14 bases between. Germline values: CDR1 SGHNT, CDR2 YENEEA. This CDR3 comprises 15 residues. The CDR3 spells CASSLLAGRGTEAFF. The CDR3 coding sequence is TGTGCCAGCAGCTTATTAGCGGGGAGGGGCACTGAAGCTTTCTTT.

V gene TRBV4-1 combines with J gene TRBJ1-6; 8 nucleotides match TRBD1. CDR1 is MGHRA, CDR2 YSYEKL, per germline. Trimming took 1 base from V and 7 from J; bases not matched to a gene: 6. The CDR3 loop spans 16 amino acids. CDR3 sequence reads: CASSQGTGKYNSPLHF. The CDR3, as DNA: TGCGCCAGCAGCCAAGGGACAGGGAAGTACAATTCACCCCTCCACTTT.

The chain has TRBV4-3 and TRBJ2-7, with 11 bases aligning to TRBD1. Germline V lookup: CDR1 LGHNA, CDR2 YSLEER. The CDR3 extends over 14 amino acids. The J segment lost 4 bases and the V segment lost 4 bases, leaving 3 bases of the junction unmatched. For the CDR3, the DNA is TGCGCCAGCAGCCGGGGACAGGGGGGGTACGAGCAGTACTTC. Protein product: CASSRGQGGYEQYF.

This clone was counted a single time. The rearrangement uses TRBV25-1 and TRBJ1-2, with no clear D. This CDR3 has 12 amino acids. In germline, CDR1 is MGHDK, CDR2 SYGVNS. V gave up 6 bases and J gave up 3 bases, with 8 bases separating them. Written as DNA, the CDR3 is TGTGCCAGCAGCGGCGGTTACTATGGCTACACCTTC. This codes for CASSGGYYGYTF.

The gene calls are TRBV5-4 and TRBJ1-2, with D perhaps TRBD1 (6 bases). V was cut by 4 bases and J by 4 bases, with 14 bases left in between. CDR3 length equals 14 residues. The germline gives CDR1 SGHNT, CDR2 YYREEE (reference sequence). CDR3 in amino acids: CASSPRTASYGYTF. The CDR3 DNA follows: TGTGCCAGCAGCCCCCGGACAGCTAGCTATGGCTACACCTTC.

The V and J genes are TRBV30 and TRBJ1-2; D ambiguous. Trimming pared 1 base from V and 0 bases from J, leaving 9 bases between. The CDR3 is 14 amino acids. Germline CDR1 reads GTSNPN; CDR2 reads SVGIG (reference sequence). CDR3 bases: TGTGCCTGGAGTGAACAGCTAACTAACTATGGCTACACCTTC. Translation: CAWSEQLTNYGYTF.

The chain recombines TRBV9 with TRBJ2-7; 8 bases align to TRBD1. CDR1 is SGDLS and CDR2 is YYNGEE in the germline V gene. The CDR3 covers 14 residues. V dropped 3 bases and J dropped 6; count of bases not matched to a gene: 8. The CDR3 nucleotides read TGTGCCAGCAGCGAGAGCGGACAGGGCTTCGAGCAGTACTTC. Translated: CASSESGQGFEQYF.

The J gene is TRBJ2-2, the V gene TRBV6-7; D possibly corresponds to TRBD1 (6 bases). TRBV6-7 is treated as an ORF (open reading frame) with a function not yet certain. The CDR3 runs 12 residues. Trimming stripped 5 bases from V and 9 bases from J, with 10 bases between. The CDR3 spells CASSTQGWELFF. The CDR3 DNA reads TGTGCCAGCAGTACTCAGGGGTGGGAGCTGTTTTTT.

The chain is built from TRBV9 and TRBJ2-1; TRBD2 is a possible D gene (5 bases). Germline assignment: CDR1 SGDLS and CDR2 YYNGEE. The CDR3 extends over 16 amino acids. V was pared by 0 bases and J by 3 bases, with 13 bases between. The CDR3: CASSVAGLMIYNEQFF. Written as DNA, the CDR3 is TGTGCCAGCAGCGTAGCTGGACTGATGATCTACAATGAGCAGTTCTTC.

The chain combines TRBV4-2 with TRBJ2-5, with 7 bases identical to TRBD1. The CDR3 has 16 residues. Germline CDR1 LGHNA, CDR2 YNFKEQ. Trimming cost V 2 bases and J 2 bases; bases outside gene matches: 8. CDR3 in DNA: TGTGCCAGCAGCCAACCGCCCCCGGGACAGCAAGAGACCCAGTACTTC. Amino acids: CASSQPPPGQQETQYF.

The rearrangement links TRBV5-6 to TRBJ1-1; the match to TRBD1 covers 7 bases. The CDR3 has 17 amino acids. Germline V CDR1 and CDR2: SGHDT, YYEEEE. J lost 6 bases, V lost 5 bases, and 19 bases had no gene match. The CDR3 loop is CASSLTGTAEENAEAFF. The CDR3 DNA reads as TGTGCCAGCAGTCTGACTGGGACAGCCGAAGAAAACGCTGAAGCTTTCTTT.

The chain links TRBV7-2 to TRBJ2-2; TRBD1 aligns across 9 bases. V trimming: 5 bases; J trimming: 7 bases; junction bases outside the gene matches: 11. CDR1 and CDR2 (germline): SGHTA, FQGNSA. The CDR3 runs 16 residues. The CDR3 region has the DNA TGTGCCAGCAGCCCATCAAGGGACAGGGTGGACGGGGAGCTGTTTTTT. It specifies CASSPSRDRVDGELFF.

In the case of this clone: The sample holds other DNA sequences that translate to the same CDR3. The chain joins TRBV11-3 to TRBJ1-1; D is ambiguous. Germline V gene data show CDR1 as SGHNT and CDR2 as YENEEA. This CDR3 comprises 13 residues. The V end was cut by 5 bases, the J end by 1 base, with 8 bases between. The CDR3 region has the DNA TGTGCCAGCAGCCCTGCCGGGAACACTGAAGCTTTCTTT. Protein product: CASSPAGNTEAFF.

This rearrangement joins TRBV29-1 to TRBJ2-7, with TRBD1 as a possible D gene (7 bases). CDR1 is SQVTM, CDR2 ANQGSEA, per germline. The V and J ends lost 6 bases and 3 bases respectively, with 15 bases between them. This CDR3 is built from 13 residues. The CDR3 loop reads CSVRGRSLYEQYF. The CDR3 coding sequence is TGCAGCGTCAGGGGGAGGTCTCTCTACGAGCAGTACTTC.

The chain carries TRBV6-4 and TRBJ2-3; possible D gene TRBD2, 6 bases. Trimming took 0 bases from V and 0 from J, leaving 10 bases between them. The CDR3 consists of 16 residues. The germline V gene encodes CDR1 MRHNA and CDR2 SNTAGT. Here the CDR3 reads CASSDSAGTSTDTQYF. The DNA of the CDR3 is TGTGCCAGCAGTGACTCGGCGGGGACTAGCACAGATACGCAGTATTTT.

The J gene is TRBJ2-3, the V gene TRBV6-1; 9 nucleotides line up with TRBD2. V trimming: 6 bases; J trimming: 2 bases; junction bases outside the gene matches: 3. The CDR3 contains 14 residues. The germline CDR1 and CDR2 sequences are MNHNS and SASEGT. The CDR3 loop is CASRSGGFTDTQYF. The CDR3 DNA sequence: TGTGCCAGCAGAAGCGGGGGGTTCACAGATACGCAGTATTTT.

CDR3 in amino acids: CASSPRVLTGPGELFF. Written as DNA, the CDR3 is TGTGCCAGCAGCCCGAGGGTTCTGACTGGCCCCGGGGAGCTGTTTTTT. The chain carries TRBV7-2 and TRBJ2-2, with D possibly TRBD2 on 5 matching bases. Trimming removed 5 bases from V and 6 bases from J, with 19 bases in between. This CDR3 contains 16 residues. Germline lookup yields CDR1 SGHTA and CDR2 FQGNSA.

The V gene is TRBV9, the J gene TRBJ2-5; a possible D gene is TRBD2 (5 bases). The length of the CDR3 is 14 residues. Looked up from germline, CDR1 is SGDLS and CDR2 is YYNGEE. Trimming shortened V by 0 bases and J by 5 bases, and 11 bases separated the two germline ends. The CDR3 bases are TGTGCCAGCAGCGTAGCGGTTAGCGATGAGACCCAGTACTTC. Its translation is CASSVAVSDETQYF.

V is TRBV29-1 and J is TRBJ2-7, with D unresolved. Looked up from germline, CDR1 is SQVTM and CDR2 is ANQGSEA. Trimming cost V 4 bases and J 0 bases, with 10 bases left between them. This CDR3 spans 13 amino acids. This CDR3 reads CSVGKLSSYEQYF. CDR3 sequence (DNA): TGCAGCGTTGGAAAGTTGAGCTCCTACGAGCAGTACTTC.

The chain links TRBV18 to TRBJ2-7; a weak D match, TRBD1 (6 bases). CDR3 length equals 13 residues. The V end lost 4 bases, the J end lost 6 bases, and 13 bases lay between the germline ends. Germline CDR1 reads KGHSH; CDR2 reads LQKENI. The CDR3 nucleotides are TGTGCCAGCTCACAGGGACAAGTCCCCGAGCAGTACTTC. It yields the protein CASSQGQVPEQYF.

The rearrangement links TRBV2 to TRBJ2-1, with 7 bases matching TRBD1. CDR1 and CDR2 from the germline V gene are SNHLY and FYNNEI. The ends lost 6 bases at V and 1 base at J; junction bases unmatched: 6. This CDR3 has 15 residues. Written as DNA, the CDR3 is TGTGCCAGCAGAGACAGGGTATTATCCTACAATGAGCAGTTCTTC. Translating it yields CASRDRVLSYNEQFF.

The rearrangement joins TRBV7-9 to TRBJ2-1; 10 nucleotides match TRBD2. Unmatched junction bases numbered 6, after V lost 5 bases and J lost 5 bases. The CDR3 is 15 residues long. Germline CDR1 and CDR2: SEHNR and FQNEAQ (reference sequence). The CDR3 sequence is CASSVTSGVNNEQFF. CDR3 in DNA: TGTGCCAGCAGCGTTACTAGCGGGGTAAACAATGAGCAGTTCTTC.

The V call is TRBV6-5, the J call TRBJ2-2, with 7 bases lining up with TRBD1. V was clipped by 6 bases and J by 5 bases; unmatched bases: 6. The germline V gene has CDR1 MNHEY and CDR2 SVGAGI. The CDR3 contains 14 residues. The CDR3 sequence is CASSRDRLTGELFF. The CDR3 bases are TGTGCCAGCAGCCGGGACAGATTGACCGGGGAGCTGTTTTTT.

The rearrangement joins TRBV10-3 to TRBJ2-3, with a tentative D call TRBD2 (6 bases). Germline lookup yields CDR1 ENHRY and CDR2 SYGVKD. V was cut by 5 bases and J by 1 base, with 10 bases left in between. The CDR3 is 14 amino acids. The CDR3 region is CAISWTNGTDTQYF. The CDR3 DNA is TGTGCCATCAGTTGGACTAACGGCACAGATACGCAGTATTTT.

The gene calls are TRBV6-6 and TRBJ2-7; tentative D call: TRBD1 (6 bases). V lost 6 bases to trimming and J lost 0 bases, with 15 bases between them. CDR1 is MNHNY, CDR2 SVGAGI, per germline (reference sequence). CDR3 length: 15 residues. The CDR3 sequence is CASSWGNRDSYEQYF. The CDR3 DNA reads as TGTGCCAGCAGCTGGGGCAACAGGGACTCCTACGAGCAGTACTTC.

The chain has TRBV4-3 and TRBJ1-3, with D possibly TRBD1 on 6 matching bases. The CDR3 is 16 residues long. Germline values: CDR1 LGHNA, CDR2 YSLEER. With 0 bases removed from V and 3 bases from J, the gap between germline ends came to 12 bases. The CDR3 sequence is CASSQDSRGVGNTIYF. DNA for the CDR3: TGCGCCAGCAGCCAAGACTCCAGGGGAGTTGGAAACACCATATATTTT.

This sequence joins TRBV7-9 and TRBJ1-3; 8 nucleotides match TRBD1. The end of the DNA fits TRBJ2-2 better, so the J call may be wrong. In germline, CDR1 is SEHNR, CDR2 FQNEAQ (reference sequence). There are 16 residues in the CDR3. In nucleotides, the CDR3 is TGTGCCAGCACCGGTCTTCAGGGGGCGAAGGCCGGGGAGCTGTTTTTT. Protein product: CASTGLQGAKAGELFF.